Listed here are 14 T cell receptor beta chains from one sample, sequenced in a study of identical twins. TCRdb reanalysed the 5' RACE reads using MiXCR and keeps one entry per CDR3 protein. The sample contains 1.5 million to 2 million distinct CDR3 sequences, about 32% of which appear only once. The sample comprised cord blood. The receptors derive from a newborn girl in good health.

The chain is built from TRBV6-1 and TRBJ2-4; weak D call: TRBD2 (6 bases). Germline V gives CDR1 MNHNS, CDR2 SASEGT. CDR3 length: 15 amino acids. V was clipped by 6 bases and J by 6 bases, with 18 bases between them. CDR3 nucleotide sequence: TGTGCCAGCAGGGCCCAGGGAGGTGGGTTAAACATTCAGTACTTC. Translating it yields CASRAQGGGLNIQYF.

In its sample, this clonotype was seen a few times. V and J are TRBV6-5 and TRBJ1-2; D possibly corresponds to TRBD1 (5 bases). V gave up 6 bases and J gave up 3 bases, with 11 bases separating them. Germline-derived CDR1 and CDR2 are MNHEY and SVGAGI. The CDR3 is made up of 13 amino acids. CDR3: CASRNRSDYGYTF. For the CDR3, the DNA is TGTGCCAGCAGGAACAGGTCGGACTATGGCTACACCTTC.

The table lists this clonotype with many counts. The CDR3: CASSHKPGEDTQYF. CDR3 DNA sequence: TGCGCCAGCAGCCATAAGCCCGGAGAAGATACGCAGTATTTT. The chain couples TRBV4-1 to TRBJ2-3; no reliable D call. V was clipped by 3 bases and J by 5 bases, with 12 bases between them. The CDR3 is 14 amino acids. The germline gives CDR1 MGHRA, CDR2 YSYEKL.

The V call is TRBV7-6, the J call TRBJ2-3, with D unclear. CDR1 is SGHVS, CDR2 FNYEAQ, per germline. V shed 4 bases and J shed 0 bases, with 14 bases lying between them. The CDR3 is made up of 16 amino acids. The CDR3 DNA reads as TGTGCCAGCAGCTCCCCGACCGGCTCTAGCACAGATACGCAGTATTTT. It encodes CASSSPTGSSTDTQYF.

For this clonotype: Germline is not matched at one junction end, which may reflect a read error. The V gene is TRBV18, the J gene TRBJ2-3; 12 bases map to TRBD1. Germline CDR1 is KGHSH and CDR2 is LQKENI. The CDR3 covers 18 residues. CDR3 sequence reads: CASSHFPPGTGGTDAQYF. CDR3 DNA sequence: TGTGCCAGCTCACACTTCCCCCCCGGGACAGGGGGCACAGATGCGCAGTATTTT. The full variable domain, its missing parts supplied by reference TRBV18 and TRBJ2-3, is NAGVMQNPRHLVRRRGQEARLRCSPMKGHSHVYWYRQLPEEGLKFMVYLQKENIIDESGMPKERFSAEFPKEGPSILRIQQVVRGDSAAYFCASSHFPPGTGGTDAQYFGPGTRLTVL.

The chain recombines TRBV20-1 with TRBJ1-1; maybe TRBD1 (6 bases). Germline V CDR1 and CDR2: DFQATT, SNEGSKA (reference sequence). The V and J ends lost 3 bases and 4 bases respectively, with 18 bases between them. The CDR3 spans 15 residues. CDR3 DNA sequence: TGCAGTGCTAGGGACCGCAGGGGAGGTTCCACTGAAGCTTTCTTT. It codes for CSARDRRGGSTEAFF.

Of note for this clonotype: One end of the junction is discordant with germline, which a read error may explain. The chain has TRBV5-6 and TRBJ1-1, with 7 positions matching TRBD1. Germline-derived CDR1 and CDR2 are SGHDT and YYEEEE. CDR3 length: 16 amino acids. CDR3 sequence (DNA): TGTGCCGGCAGCTTGGGCGGGAGGGGGCCGAACACTGAAGCTTTCTTT. Its protein product is CAGSLGGRGPNTEAFF.

This chain uses TRBV19 with TRBJ2-1; no clear D. V was pared by 5 bases and J by 5 bases, with 10 bases between. Germline CDR1 reads LNHDA; CDR2 reads SQIVND (reference sequence). There are 13 residues in the CDR3. This chain's CDR3 is CASSPSADNEQFF. CDR3 DNA sequence: TGTGCCAGTAGTCCCAGCGCCGACAATGAGCAGTTCTTC.

Only a few counts were recorded for this clonotype. The chain recombines TRBV5-1 with TRBJ2-3; no firm D call. V lost 1 base to trimming and J lost 5 bases, with 8 bases between them. The CDR3 runs 13 residues. Germline V gives CDR1 SGHRS, CDR2 YFSETQ. The CDR3 region is CASSLFDLDTQYF. The CDR3 DNA is TGCGCCAGCAGCTTGTTCGACCTAGATACGCAGTATTTT.

This clonotype was counted once. Being one base from a much bigger clone, this may be a read error. The chain is built from TRBV29-1 and TRBJ2-7; 7 positions match TRBD1. This CDR3 comprises 12 residues. V lost 6 bases, J lost 3 bases, and 5 bases stayed unmatched. In germline, CDR1 is SQVTM, CDR2 ANQGSEA. The CDR3 loop reads CSVGDRLYEQYF. In nucleotides, the CDR3 is TGCAGCGTAGGGGACAGACTCTACGAGCAGTACTTC.

The CDR3 loop reads CASSLGRLAGGYYEQYF. CDR3 DNA sequence: TGTGCCAGCAGCTTAGGTCGGCTAGCGGGGGGTTACTACGAGCAGTACTTC. This chain links TRBV7-9 with TRBJ2-7, with 11 positions matching TRBD2. Germline V lookup: CDR1 SEHNR, CDR2 FQNEAQ (reference sequence). With V trimmed by 1 base and J by 3 bases, 8 bases remained unmatched. This CDR3 comprises 17 residues.

The chain employs TRBV27 and TRBJ1-2; 8 bases align to TRBD1. J was trimmed by 6 bases and V by 3 bases; bases with no gene match: 6. Germline V gene data show CDR1 as MNHEY and CDR2 as SMNVEV (reference sequence). The CDR3 totals 14 residues. The CDR3: CASSFHQGADGYTF. CDR3 DNA: TGTGCCAGCAGTTTTCACCAGGGGGCAGATGGCTACACCTTC.

This clonotype was found a few times. As DNA, the CDR3 is TGCAGCCGGAGAGGGGGGTACAATGAGCAGTTCTTC. The encoded protein is CSRRGGYNEQFF. This sequence joins TRBV20-1 and TRBJ2-1, with D perhaps matching TRBD1 or TRBD2 (6 bases each). Germline V lookup: CDR1 DFQATT, CDR2 SNEGSKA (reference sequence). The length of the CDR3 is 12 residues.

The CDR3 spells CATLLLAGGNEQYF. DNA of the CDR3: TGTGCCACGCTACTCTTAGCGGGAGGGAATGAGCAGTACTTC. The chain has TRBV28 and TRBJ2-5, with 11 positions matching TRBD2. In germline, CDR1 is MDHEN, CDR2 SYDVKM. Trimming took 10 bases from V and 11 from J; bases not matched to a gene: 15. The length of the CDR3 is 14 residues.